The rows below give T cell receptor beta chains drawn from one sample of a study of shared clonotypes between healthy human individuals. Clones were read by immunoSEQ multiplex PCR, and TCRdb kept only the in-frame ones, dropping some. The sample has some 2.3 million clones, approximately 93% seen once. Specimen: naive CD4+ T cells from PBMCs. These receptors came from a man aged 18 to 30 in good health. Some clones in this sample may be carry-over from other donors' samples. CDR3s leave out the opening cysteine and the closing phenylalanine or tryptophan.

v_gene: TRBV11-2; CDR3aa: ASSAIKRTSGRAYNEQF
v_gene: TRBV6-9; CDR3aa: ASIALSSYNEQF
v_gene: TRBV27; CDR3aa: ASSLTRTGPNNQPQH
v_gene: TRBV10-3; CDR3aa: AISGPTGNSNYGYT
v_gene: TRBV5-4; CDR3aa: ASSPSRALVDTQY
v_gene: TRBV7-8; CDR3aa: ASSPRDTSGEQF
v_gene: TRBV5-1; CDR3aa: ASTPSGDNNEQF
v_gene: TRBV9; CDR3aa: ASSVTGGYAGELF
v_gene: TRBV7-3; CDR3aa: ASSRSGGSYNEQF
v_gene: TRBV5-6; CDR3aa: ASSHRPGTGYYGYT
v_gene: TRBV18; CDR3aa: ASSQGQFQETQY
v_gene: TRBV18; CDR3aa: ASSSPGSGRSYEQY
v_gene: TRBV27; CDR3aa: ASSPKINSYNEQF
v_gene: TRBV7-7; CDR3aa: ASSPSHFDTQY
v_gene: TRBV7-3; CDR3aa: ASSKGIPTSGTGELF
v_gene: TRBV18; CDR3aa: ASSRGNQETQY
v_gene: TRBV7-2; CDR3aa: ASSLRAGVPYEQY
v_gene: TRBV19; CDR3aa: ASSMFEGDGYT
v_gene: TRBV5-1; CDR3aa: ASSHPTSGMYNEQF
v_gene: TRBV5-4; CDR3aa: ASSRSRQGKETQY
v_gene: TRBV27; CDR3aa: ASSLLRAGSTNYGYT
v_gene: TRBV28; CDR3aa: ASSPGGLNEQF
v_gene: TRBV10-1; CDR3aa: ASSDPPALAGETYEQY
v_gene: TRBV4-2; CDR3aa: ASSQTLYNEKLF
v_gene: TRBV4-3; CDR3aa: ASSQEGGAGELF
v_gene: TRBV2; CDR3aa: ASSVGTGNYNEQF
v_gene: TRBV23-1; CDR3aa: ASSHRGPEQF